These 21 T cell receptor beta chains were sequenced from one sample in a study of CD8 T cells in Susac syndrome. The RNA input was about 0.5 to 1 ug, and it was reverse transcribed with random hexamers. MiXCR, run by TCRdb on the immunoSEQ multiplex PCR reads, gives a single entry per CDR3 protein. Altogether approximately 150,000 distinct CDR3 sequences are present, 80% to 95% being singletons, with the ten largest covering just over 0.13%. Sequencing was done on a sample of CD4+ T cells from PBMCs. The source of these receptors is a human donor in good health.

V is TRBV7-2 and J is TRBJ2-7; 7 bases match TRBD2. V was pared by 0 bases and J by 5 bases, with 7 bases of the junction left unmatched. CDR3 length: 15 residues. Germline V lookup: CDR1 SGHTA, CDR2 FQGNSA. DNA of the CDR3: TGTGCCAGCAGCTTAGCCTCGGGAGGATTCAACGAGCAGTACTTC. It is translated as CASSLASGGFNEQYF.

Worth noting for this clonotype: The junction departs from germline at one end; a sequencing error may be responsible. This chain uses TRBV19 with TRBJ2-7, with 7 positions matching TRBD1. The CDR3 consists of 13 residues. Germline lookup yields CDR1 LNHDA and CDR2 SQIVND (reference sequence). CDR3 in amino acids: CASSIDRAYEQYF. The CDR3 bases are TGTGCCAGTAGCATAGACAGGGCCTACGAGCAGTACTTC. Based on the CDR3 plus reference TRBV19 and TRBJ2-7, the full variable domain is DGGITQSPKYLFRKEGQNVTLSCEQNLNHDAMYWYRQDPGQGLRLIYYSQIVNDFQKGDIAEGYSVSREKKESFPLTVTSAQKNPTAFYLCASSIDRAYEQYFGPGTRLTVT.

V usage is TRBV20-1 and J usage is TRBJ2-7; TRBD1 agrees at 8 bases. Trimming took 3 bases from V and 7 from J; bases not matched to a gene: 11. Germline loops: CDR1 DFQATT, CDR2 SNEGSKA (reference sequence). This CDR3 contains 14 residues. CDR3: CSASRGPAPGEQYF. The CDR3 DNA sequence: TGCAGTGCTAGCAGGGGGCCTGCCCCGGGGGAGCAGTACTTC.

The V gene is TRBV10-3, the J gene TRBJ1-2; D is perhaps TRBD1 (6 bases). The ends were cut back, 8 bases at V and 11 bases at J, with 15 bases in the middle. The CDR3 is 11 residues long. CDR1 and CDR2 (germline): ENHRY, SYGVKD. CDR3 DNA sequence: TGTGCCATCGTCGCAGGGGAGGATTACACCTTC. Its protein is CAIVAGEDYTF.

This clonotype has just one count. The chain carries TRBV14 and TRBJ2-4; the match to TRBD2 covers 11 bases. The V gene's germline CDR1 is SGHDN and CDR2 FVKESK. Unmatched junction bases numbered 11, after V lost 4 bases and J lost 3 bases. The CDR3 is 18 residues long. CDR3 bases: TGTGCCAGCAGCCTTGAGGCCCTAGCGGGGGGCGGCAAAAACATTCAGTACTTC. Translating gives CASSLEALAGGGKNIQYF.

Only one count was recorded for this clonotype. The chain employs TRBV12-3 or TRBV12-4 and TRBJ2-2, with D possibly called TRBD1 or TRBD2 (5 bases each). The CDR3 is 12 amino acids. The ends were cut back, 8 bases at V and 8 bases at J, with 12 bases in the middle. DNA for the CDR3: TGTGCCAGCGGGGACGAGGGGGGGGAGCTGTTTTTT. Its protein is CASGDEGGELFF.

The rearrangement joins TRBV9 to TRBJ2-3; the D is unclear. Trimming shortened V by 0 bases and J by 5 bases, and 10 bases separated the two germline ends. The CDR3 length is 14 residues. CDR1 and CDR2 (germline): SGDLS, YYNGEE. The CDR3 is CASSVGLGKDTQYF. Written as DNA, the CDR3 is TGTGCCAGCAGCGTAGGACTGGGAAAAGATACGCAGTATTTT.

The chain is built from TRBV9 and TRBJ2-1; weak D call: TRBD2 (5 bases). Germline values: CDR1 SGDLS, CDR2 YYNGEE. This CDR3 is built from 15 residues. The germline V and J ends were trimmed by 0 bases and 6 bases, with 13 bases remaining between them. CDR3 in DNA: TGTGCCAGCAGCGTAGCTCCGGGAACCTCCAATGAGCAGTTCTTC. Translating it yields CASSVAPGTSNEQFF.

The CDR3 nucleotides read TGTGCCAGCACCCCTTCGACAGGGGGTGTCTATGGCTACACCTTC. Its protein is CASTPSTGGVYGYTF. The chain joins TRBV12-3 or TRBV12-4 to TRBJ1-2, with 9 bases lining up with TRBD1. The CDR3 has 15 residues. V lost 7 bases and J lost 4; bases outside the gene matches: 10.

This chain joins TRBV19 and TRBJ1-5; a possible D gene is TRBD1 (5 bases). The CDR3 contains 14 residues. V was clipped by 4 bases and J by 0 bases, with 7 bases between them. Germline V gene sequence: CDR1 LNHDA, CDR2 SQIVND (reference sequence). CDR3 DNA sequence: TGTGCCAGTAGTACAGGGAATAGCAATCAGCCCCAGCATTTT. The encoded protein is CASSTGNSNQPQHF.

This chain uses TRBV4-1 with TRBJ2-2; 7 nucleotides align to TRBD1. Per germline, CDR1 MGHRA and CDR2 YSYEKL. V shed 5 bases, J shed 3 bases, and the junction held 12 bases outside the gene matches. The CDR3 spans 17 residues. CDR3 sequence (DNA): TGCGCCAGCAGCACTAAAATGAGGGGGCTGGACACCGGGGAGCTGTTTTTT. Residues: CASSTKMRGLDTGELFF.

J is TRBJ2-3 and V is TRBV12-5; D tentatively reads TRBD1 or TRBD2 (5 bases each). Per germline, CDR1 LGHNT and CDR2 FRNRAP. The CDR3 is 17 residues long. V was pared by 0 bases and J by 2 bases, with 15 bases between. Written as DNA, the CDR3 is TGTGCTAGTGGTTTGGTATTTGGGACGGCTTACACAGATACGCAGTATTTT. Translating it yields CASGLVFGTAYTDTQYF.

Written as DNA, the CDR3 is TGTGCCAGCAGTGTAAATCAGCCCCAGCATTTT. The encoded protein is CASSVNQPQHF. V usage is TRBV2 and J usage is TRBJ1-5; D remains ambiguous. The V gene's germline CDR1 is SNHLY and CDR2 FYNNEI. The CDR3 length is 11 residues. The ends were cut back, 4 bases at V and 4 bases at J, with 2 bases in the middle.

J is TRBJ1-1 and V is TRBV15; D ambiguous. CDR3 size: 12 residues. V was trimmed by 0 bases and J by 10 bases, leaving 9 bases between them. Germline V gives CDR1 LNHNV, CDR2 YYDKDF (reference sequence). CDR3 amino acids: CATSRDAIIAFF. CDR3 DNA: TGTGCCACCAGCAGAGACGCCATTATAGCTTTCTTT.

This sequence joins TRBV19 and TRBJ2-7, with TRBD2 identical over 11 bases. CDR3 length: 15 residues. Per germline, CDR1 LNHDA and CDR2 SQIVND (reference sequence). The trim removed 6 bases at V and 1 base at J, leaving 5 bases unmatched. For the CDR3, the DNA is TGTGCCAGTAGCGTGACTAGCGGGGCGTCCTACGAGCAGTACTTC. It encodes CASSVTSGASYEQYF.

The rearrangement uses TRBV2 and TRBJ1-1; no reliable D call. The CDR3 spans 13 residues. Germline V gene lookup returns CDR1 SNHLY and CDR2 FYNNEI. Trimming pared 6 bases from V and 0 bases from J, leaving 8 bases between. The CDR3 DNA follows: TGTGCCAGCAGACAGTCCATGAACACTGAAGCTTTCTTT. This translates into CASRQSMNTEAFF. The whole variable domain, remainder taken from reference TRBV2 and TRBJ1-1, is EPEVTQTPSHQVTQMGQEVILRCVPISNHLYFYWYRQILGQKVEFLVSFYNNEISEKSEIFDDQFSVERPDGSNFTLKIRSTKLEDSAMYFCASRQSMNTEAFFGQGTRLTVV.

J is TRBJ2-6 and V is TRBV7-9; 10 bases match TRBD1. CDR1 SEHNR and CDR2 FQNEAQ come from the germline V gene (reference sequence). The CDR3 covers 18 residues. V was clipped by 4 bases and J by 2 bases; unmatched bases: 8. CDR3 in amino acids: CASSSSGTGVAGANVLTF. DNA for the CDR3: TGTGCCAGCAGCTCCTCCGGGACAGGGGTCGCTGGGGCCAACGTCCTGACTTTC. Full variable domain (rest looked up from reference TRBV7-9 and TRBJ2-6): DTGVSQNPRHKITKRGQNVTFRCDPISEHNRLYWYRQTLGQGPEFLTYFQNEAQLEKSRLLSDRFSAERPKGSFSTLEIQRTEQGDSAMYLCASSSSGTGVAGANVLTFGAGSRLTVL.

The CDR3 bases are TGTGCCAGCAGGCAGACCCGCCTCGGGGACATTCAGTACTTC. It is translated as CASRQTRLGDIQYF. The chain recombines TRBV7-3 with TRBJ2-4, with a weak D call TRBD2 (5 bases). V shed 6 bases and J shed 8 bases, with 17 bases lying between them. This CDR3 is 14 amino acids long. CDR1 and CDR2 (germline): SGHTA, FQGTGA.

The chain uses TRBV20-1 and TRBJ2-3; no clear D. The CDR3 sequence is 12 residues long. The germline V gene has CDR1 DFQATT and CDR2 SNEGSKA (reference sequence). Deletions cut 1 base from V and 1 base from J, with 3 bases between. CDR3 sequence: CSARAGTDTQYF. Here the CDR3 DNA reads TGCAGTGCTAGAGCTGGCACAGATACGCAGTATTTT.

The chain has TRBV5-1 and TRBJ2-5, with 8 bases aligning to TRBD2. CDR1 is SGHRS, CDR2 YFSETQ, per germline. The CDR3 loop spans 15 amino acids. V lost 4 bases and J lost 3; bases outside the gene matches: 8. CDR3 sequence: CASSPSGGAEETQYF. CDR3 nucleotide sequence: TGCGCCAGCAGCCCCTCCGGGGGGGCCGAAGAGACCCAGTACTTC.

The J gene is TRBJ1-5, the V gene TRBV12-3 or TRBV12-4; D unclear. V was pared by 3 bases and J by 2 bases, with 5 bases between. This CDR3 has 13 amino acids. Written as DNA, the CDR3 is TGTGCCAGCAGTTTGAGGGGCAATCAGCCCCAGCATTTT. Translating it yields CASSLRGNQPQHF.